This TCR beta chain was found in a study of shared clonotypes between healthy human individuals. A note on this clone: The sample carries other DNA sequences with the same CDR3.

Germline loops: CDR1 MDHEN, CDR2 SYDVKM. Deletions cut 2 bases from V and 7 bases from J, with 8 bases between. This CDR3 has 12 amino acids. Repertoires were generated with immunoSEQ multiplex PCR, while TCRdb's copy carries only in-frame clones and drops some. The profile covers about 2.3 million clones, with just over 90% appearing a single time and under 0.45% taken by the ten largest. The TCR sequence derives from a man aged 18 to 35 in good health. Some clones in this sample may be carry-over from other donors' samples. The sequencing sample was made of naive CD4+ T cells from PBMCs. As to subset: CD45RA+ positively selected. The chain combines TRBV28 with TRBJ1-2; D is undetermined. CDR3 sequence: CASSLGLGGYTF. CDR3 nucleotides: TGTGCCAGCAGTTTAGGATTAGGTGGCTACACCTTC.